One T cell receptor beta chain is described in this entry. The record originates from a study of shared clonotypes between healthy human individuals. Trimming cost V 4 bases and J 2 bases; bases outside gene matches: 5. CDR1 SGHRS and CDR2 YFSETQ come from the germline V gene. The length of the CDR3 is 15 residues. The genomic DNA of each subset was split evenly across several immunoSEQ plates. Assay: immunoSEQ multiplex PCR; the TCRdb copy retains only in-frame clones and omits some. This table holds approximately 2.5 million clones, approximately 94% found once. Sequencing was carried out using naive CD4+ T cells sorted from blood. Subset indicated: CD45RA+ positively selected. The clonotype originates from a man in his late teens or twenties in good health. This chain connects TRBV5-1 to TRBJ2-2; 7 bases map to TRBD1. DNA for the CDR3: TGCGCCAGCAGCGATAGGGGGCGAAACACCGGGGAGCTGTTTTTT. It specifies CASSDRGRNTGELFF.